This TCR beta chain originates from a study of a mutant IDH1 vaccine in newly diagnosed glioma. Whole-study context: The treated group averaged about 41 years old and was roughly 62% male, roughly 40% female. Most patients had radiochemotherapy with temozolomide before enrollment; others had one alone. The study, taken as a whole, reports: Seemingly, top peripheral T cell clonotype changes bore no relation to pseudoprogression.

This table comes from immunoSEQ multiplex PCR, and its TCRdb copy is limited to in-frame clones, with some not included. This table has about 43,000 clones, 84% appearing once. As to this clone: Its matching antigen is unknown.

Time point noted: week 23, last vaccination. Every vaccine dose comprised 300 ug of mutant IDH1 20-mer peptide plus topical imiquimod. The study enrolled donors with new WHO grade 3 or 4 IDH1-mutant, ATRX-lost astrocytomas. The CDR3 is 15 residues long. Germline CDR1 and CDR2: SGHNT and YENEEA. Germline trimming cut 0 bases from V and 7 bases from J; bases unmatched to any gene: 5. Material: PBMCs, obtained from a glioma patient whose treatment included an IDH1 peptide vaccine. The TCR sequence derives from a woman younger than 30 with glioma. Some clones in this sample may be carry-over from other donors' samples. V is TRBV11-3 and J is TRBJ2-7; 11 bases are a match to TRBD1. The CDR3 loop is CASSLEGQGAGEQYF. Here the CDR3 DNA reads TGTGCCAGCAGCTTAGAAGGACAGGGGGCCGGGGAGCAGTACTTC.